These 10 T cell receptor beta chains share one sample of origin, sequenced in a study of T cells expressing NK-cell markers. TCRdb re-called the 5' RACE reads; one entry per CDR3 protein, DNA not given. This sample's clone table lists more than 400,000 distinct CDR3 sequences. The sample consisted of blood T cells: a sorted CD56 or NKG2C T cell subset, CD4+ or CD8+ T cells, or bulk PBMC T cells (not recorded which). The receptors shown here come from a woman between 18 and 70 years old in good health.

The chain has TRBV4-3 and TRBJ1-5. Germline V gene sequence: CDR1 LGHNA, CDR2 YSLEER. The CDR3 extends over 15 amino acids. This CDR3 is CASSQSPGRNQPQHF.

This chain joins TRBV7-3 and TRBJ1-1; checking the TCRdb D call of TRBD1 is not possible without DNA. The CDR3 runs 15 residues. CDR1 and CDR2 (germline): SGHTA, FQGTGA. CDR3 amino acids: CASSNGAGVGTEAFF.

The chain is built from TRBV20-1 and TRBJ2-7; with no DNA, the TCRdb D assignment of TRBD1 cannot be verified. CDR1 DFQATT and CDR2 SNEGSKA come from the germline V gene (reference sequence). CDR3 size: 17 residues. The CDR3 protein is CSAKPGRQAGGPFEQYF.

This rearrangement joins TRBV5-1 to TRBJ1-1; TCRdb returns TRBD1, unconfirmable since there is no DNA. CDR1 is SGHRS, CDR2 YFSETQ, per germline. The CDR3 is 14 residues long. CDR3 protein: CASSVGGAGTEAFF.

The chain has TRBV4-3 and TRBJ2-1; TCRdb lists TRBD2, though no DNA is available to test this call. The CDR3 sequence is 17 residues long. CDR1 is LGHNA, CDR2 YSLEER, per germline. CDR3 sequence reads: CASSHMIAGGTYNGQFF.

The rearrangement joins TRBV11-2 to TRBJ2-3; the D call from TCRdb, TRBD1, cannot be confirmed without DNA. Per the germline V gene, CDR1 is SGHAT and CDR2 is FQNNGV. The CDR3 is made up of 15 amino acids. CDR3 amino acids: CASRLRDTYTDTQYF.

This rearrangement joins TRBV4-3 to TRBJ2-1; there is no DNA to check the TCRdb D call of TRBD1. Germline values: CDR1 LGHNA, CDR2 YSLEER. The CDR3 length is 16 residues. The CDR3 is CASSPGEGATYNEQFF.

This sequence joins TRBV5-5 and TRBJ1-6; lacking DNA, the TRBD1 call made by TCRdb goes unchecked. Germline lookup yields CDR1 SGHKS and CDR2 YYEKEE (reference sequence). The CDR3 contains 16 residues. The CDR3 here is CASSLGRGGDNSPLHF. The full variable domain, completed using reference TRBV5-5 and TRBJ1-6, is DAGVTQSPTHLIKTRGQQVTLRCSPISGHKSVSWYQQVLGQGPQFIFQYYEKEERGRGNFPDRFSARQFPNYSSELNVNALLLGDSALYLCASSLGRGGDNSPLHFGNGTRLTVT.

The CDR3 spells CASTADRVKNIQYF. The chain couples TRBV19 to TRBJ2-4; TCRdb's assignment of TRBD1 cannot be checked, as there is no DNA. Germline V lookup: CDR1 LNHDA, CDR2 SQIVND (reference sequence). The CDR3 is 14 residues long.

The V and J genes are TRBV12-3 or TRBV12-4 and TRBJ1-2; TCRdb's assignment of TRBD1 cannot be checked, as there is no DNA. This CDR3 contains 16 residues. CDR3 loop: CASNIGGGDPNYGYTF.